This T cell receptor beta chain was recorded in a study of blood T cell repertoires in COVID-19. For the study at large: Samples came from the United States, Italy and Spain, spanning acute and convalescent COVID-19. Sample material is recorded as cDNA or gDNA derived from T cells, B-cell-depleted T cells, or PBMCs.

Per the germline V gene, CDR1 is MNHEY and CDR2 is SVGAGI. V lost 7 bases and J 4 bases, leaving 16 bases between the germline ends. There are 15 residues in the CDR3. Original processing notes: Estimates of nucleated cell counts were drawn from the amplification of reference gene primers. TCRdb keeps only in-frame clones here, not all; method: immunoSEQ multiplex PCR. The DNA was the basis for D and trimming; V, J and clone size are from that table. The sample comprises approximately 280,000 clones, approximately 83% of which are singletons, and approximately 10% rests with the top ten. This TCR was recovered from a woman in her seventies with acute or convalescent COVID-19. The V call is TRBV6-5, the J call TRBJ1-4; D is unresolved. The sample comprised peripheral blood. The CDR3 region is CASTWTEAVNEKLFF. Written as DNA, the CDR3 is TGTGCCAGCACCTGGACCGAAGCGGTTAATGAAAAACTGTTTTTT.